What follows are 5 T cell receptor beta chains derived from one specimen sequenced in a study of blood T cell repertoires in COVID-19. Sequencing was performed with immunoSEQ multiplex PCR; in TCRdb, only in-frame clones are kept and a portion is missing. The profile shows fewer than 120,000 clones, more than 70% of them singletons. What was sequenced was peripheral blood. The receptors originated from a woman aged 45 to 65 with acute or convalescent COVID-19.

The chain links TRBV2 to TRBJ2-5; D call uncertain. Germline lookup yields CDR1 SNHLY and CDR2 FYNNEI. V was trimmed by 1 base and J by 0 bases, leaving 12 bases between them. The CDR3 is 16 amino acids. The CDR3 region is CASSEDGAAYQETQYF. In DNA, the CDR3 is TGTGCCAGCAGTGAAGATGGTGCGGCGTACCAAGAGACCCAGTACTTC.

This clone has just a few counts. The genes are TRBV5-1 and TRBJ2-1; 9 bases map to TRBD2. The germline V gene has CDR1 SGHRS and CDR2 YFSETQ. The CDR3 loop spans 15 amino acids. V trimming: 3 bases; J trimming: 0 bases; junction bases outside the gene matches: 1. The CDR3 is CASSYSGSSYNEQFF. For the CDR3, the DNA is TGCGCCAGCAGCTATAGCGGGAGCTCCTACAATGAGCAGTTCTTC.

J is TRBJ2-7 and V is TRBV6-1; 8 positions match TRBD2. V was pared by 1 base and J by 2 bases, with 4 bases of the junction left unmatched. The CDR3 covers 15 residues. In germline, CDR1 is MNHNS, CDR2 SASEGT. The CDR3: CASSEGPSGPYEQYF. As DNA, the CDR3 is TGTGCCAGCAGTGAAGGGCCTAGCGGGCCCTACGAGCAGTACTTC.

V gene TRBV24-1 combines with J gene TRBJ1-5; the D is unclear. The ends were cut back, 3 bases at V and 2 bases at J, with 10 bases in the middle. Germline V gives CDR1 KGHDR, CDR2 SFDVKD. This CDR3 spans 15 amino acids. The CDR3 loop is CATSDVGGRNQPQHF. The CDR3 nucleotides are TGTGCCACCAGTGATGTTGGAGGGCGCAATCAGCCCCAGCATTTT.

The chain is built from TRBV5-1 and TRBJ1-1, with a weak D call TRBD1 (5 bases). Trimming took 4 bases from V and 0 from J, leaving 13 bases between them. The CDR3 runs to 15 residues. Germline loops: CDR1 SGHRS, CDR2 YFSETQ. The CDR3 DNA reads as TGCGCCAGCAGCCCGGCAGGGTTCATGAACACTGAAGCTTTCTTT. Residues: CASSPAGFMNTEAFF.